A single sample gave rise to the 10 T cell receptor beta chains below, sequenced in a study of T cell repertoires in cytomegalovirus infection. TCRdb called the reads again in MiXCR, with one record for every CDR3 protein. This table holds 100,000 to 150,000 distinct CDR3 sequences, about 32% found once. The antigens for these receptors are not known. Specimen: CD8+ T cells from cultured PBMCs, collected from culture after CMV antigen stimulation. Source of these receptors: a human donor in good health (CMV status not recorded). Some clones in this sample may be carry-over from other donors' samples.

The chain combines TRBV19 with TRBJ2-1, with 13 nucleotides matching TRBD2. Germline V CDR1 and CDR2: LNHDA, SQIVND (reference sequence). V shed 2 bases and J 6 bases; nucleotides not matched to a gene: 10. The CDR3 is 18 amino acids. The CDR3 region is CASSITSGGAILVNEQFF. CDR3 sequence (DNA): TGTGCCAGTAGTATAACTAGCGGGGGGGCAATCTTGGTCAATGAGCAGTTCTTC.

CDR3 coding DNA: TGTGCCAGCAGCTTTGGCAGGGCCAGCAATCAGCCCCAGCATTTT. Its protein product is CASSFGRASNQPQHF. The V and J genes are TRBV7-2 and TRBJ1-5, with D possibly being TRBD1 (5 bases). CDR1 SGHTA and CDR2 FQGNSA come from the germline V gene. The V gene lost 3 bases and the J gene lost 1 base, with 10 bases spanning the gap. The CDR3 is made up of 15 amino acids.

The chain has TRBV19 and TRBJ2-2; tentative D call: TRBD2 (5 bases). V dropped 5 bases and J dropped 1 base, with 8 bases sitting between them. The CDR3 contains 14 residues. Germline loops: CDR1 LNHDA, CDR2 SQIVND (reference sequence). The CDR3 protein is CASSPGMNTGELFF. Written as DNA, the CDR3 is TGTGCCAGTAGTCCGGGAATGAACACCGGGGAGCTGTTTTTT. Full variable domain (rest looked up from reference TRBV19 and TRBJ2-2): DGGITQSPKYLFRKEGQNVTLSCEQNLNHDAMYWYRQDPGQGLRLIYYSQIVNDFQKGDIAEGYSVSREKKESFPLTVTSAQKNPTAFYLCASSPGMNTGELFFGEGSRLTVL.

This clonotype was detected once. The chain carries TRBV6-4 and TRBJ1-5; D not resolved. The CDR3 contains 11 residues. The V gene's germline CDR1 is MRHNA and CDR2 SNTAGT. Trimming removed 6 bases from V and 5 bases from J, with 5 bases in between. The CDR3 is CASRQYQPQHF. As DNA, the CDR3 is TGTGCCAGCAGACAGTATCAGCCCCAGCATTTT.

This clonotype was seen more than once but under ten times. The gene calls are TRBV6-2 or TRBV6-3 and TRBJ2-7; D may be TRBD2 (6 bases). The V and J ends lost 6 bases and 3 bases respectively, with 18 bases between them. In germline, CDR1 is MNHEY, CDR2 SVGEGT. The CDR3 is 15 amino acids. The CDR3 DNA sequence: TGTGCCAGCAGCCCCAGGGCGGGGCGATACTACGAGCAGTACTTC. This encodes CASSPRAGRYYEQYF.

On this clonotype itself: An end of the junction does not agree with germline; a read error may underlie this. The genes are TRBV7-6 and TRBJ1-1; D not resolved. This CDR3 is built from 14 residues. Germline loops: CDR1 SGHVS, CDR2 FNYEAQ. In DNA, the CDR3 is TGTGTCAGCAGCTTAGAGTCCCCGCTCACTGAAGCTTTCTTT. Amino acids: CVSSLESPLTEAFF. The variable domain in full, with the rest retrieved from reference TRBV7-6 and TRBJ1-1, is GAGVSQSPRYKVTKRGQDVALRCDPISGHVSLYWYRQALGQGPEFLTYFNYEAQQDKSGLPNDRFSAERPEGSISTLTIQRTEQRDSAMYRCVSSLESPLTEAFFGQGTRLTVV.

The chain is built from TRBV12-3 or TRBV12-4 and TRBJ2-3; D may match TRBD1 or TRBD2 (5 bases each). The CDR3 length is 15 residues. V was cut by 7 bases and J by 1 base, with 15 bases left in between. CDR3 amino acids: CASTPPGLGTDTQYF. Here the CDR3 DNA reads TGTGCCAGCACCCCCCCGGGGCTGGGCACAGATACGCAGTATTTT.

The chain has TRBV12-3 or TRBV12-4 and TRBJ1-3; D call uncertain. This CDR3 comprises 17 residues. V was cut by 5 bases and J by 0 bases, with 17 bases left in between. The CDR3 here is CASSPAFGPNSGNTIYF. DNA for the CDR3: TGTGCCAGCAGTCCCGCCTTCGGCCCGAACTCTGGAAACACCATATATTTT.

The CDR3 DNA is TGCAGTGCTAGAGCGGGTTCGGGGACAGGGTCTTCTGGGGCCAACGTCCTGACTTTC. This gives the protein CSARAGSGTGSSGANVLTF. This chain connects TRBV20-1 to TRBJ2-6; TRBD1 agrees at 9 bases. This CDR3 has 19 residues. Germline lookup yields CDR1 DFQATT and CDR2 SNEGSKA (reference sequence). The ends lost 1 base at V and 1 base at J; junction bases unmatched: 11.

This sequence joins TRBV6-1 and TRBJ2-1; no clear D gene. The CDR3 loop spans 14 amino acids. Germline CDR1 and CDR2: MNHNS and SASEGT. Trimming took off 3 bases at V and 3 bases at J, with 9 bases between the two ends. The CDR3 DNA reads TGTGCCAGCAGTGAGTTTGATGTCTACAATGAGCAGTTCTTC. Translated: CASSEFDVYNEQFF.